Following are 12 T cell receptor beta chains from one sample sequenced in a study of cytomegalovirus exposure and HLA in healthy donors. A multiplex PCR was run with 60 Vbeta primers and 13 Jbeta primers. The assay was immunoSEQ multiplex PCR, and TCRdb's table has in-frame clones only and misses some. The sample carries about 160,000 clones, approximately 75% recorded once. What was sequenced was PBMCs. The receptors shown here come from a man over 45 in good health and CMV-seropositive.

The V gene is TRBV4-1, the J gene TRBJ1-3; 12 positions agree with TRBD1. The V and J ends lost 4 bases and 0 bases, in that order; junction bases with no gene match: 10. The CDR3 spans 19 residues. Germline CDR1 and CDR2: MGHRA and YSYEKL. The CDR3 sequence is CASSLPGQGARNSGNTIYF. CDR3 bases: TGCGCCAGCAGCCTCCCGGGACAGGGGGCTCGCAACTCTGGAAACACCATATATTTT.

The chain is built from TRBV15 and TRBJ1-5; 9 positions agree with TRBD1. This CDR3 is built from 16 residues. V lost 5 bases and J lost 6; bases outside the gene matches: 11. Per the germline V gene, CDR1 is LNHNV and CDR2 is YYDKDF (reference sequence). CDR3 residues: CATSVQGAGPGQPQHF. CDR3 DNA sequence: TGTGCCACCAGCGTACAGGGGGCTGGTCCAGGTCAGCCCCAGCATTTT.

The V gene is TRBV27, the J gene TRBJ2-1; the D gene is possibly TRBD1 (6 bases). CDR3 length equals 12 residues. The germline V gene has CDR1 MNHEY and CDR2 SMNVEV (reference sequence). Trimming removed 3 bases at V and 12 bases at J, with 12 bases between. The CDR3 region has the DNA TGTGCCAGCAGTTTCCCCAGGGGTTTGCAGTTCTTC. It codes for CASSFPRGLQFF.

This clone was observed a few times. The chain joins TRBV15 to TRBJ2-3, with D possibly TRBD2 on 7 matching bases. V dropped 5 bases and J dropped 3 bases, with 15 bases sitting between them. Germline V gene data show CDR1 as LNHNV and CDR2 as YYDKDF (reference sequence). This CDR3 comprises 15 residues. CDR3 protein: CATSVRGARTDTQYF. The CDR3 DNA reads TGTGCCACCAGCGTCCGGGGGGCAAGGACAGATACGCAGTATTTT.

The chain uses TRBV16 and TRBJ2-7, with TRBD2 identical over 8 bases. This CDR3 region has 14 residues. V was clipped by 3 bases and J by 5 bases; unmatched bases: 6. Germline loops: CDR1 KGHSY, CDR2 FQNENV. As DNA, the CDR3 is TGTGCCAGCAGCCACCCCGGGACTAGGCACGAGCAGTACTTC. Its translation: CASSHPGTRHEQYF.

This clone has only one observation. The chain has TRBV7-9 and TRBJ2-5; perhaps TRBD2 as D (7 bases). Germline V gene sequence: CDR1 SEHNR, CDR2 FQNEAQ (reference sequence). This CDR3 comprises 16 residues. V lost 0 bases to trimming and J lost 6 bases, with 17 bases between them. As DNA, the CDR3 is TGTGCCAGCAGCTTAGCCGGGGGCGGGGGTCAGCAGACCCAGTACTTC. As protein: CASSLAGGGGQQTQYF.

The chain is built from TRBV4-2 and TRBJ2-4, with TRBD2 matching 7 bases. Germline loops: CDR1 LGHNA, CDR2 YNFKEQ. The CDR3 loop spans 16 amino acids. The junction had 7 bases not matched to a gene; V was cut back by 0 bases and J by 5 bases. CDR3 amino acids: CASSQDLRLAENIQYF. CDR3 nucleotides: TGTGCCAGCAGCCAAGATCTGAGGCTAGCGGAAAACATTCAGTACTTC.

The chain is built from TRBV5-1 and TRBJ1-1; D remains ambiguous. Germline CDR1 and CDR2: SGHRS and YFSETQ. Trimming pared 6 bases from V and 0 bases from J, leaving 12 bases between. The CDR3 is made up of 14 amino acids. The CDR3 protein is CASKGGIMNTEAFF. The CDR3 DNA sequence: TGCGCCAGCAAAGGAGGGATCATGAACACTGAAGCTTTCTTT.

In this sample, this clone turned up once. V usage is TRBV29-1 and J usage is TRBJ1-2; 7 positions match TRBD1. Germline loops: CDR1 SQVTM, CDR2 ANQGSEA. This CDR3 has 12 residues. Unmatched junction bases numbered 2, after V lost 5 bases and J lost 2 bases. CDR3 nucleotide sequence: TGCAGCGTTCGGGACAGAAACTATGGCTACACCTTC. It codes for CSVRDRNYGYTF.

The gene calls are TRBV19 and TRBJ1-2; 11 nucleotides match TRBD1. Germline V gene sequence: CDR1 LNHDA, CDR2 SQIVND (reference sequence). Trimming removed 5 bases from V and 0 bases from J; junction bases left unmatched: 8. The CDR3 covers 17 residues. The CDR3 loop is CASSGRTGGYSNYGYTF. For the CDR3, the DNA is TGTGCCAGTAGTGGCAGGACAGGGGGCTATTCTAACTATGGCTACACCTTC. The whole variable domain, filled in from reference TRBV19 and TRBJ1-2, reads DGGITQSPKYLFRKEGQNVTLSCEQNLNHDAMYWYRQDPGQGLRLIYYSQIVNDFQKGDIAEGYSVSREKKESFPLTVTSAQKNPTAFYLCASSGRTGGYSNYGYTFGSGTRLTVV.

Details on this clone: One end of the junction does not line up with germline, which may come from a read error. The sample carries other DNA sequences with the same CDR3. This CDR3 is CASSQDPSSGGELFF. Written as DNA, the CDR3 is TGTGCCAGTAGCCAAGACCCCTCTAGCGGGGGGGAGCTGTTTTTT. V is TRBV4-2 and J is TRBJ2-2, with 8 bases fitting TRBD2. There are 15 residues in the CDR3. Germline V gives CDR1 LGHNA, CDR2 YNFKEQ.

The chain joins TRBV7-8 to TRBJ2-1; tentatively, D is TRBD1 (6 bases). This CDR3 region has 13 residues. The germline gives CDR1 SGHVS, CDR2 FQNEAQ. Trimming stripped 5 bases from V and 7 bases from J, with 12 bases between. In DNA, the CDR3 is TGTGCCAGCAGCATAGACAGGTCGAATGAGCAGTTCTTC. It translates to CASSIDRSNEQFF.